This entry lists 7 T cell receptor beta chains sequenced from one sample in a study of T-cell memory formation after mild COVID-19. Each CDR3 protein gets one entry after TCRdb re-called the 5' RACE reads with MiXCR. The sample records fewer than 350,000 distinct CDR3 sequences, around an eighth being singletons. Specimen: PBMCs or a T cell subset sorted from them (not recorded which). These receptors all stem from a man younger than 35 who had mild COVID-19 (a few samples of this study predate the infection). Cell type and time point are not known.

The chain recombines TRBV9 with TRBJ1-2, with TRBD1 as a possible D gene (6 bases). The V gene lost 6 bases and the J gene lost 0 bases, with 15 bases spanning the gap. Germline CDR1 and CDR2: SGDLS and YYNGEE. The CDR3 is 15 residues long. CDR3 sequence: CASNGGQKANYGYTF. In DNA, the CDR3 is TGTGCCAGCAACGGGGGACAAAAAGCTAACTATGGCTACACCTTC.

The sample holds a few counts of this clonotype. The CDR3 nucleotides are TGTGCCAGCAGCTCAAACAGGGGGCGGGAGGAGACCCAGTACTTC. Protein product: CASSSNRGREETQYF. The chain carries TRBV11-2 and TRBJ2-5; 9 bases are a match to TRBD1. Germline-derived CDR1 and CDR2 are SGHAT and FQNNGV. CDR3 length: 15 amino acids. Trimming removed 4 bases from V and 5 bases from J; junction bases left unmatched: 8. Complete variable domain (other parts from reference TRBV11-2 and TRBJ2-5): EAGVAQSPRYKIIEKRQSVAFWCNPISGHATLYWYQQILGQGPKLLIQFQNNGVVDDSQLPKDRFSAERLKGVDSTLKIQPAKLEDSAVYLCASSSNRGREETQYFGPGTRLLVL.

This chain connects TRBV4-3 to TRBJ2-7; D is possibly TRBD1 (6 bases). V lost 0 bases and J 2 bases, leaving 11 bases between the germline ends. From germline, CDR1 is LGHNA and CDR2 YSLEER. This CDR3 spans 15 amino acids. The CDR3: CASSQELQGPYEQYF. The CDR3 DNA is TGCGCCAGCAGCCAAGAGCTACAGGGACCCTACGAGCAGTACTTC.

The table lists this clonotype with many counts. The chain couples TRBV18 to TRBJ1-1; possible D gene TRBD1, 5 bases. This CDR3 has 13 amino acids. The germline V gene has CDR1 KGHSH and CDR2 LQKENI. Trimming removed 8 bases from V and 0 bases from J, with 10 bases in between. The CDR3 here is CASSPGVNTEAFF. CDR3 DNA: TGTGCCAGCAGCCCGGGGGTGAACACTGAAGCTTTCTTT.

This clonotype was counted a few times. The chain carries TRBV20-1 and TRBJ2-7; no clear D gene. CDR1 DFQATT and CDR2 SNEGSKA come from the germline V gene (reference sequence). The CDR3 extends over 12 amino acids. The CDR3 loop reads CSLIDLDYEQYF. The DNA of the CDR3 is TGCAGCCTAATCGACCTCGACTACGAGCAGTACTTC.

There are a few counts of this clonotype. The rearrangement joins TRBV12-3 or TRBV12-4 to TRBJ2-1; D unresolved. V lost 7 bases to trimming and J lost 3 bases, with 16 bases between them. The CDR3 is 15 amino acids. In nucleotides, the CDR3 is TGTGCCAGCACCATCCGGAGACACTACTACAATGAGCAGTTCTTC. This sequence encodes CASTIRRHYYNEQFF.

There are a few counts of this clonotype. The CDR3: CSAGQGSDTQYF. The CDR3 region has the DNA TGCAGTGCTGGACAGGGCTCAGATACGCAGTATTTT. The V gene is TRBV20-1, the J gene TRBJ2-3; 8 bases line up with TRBD1. J was trimmed by 4 bases and V by 5 bases; bases with no gene match: 2. Germline CDR1 is DFQATT and CDR2 is SNEGSKA (reference sequence). The CDR3 is 12 residues long.